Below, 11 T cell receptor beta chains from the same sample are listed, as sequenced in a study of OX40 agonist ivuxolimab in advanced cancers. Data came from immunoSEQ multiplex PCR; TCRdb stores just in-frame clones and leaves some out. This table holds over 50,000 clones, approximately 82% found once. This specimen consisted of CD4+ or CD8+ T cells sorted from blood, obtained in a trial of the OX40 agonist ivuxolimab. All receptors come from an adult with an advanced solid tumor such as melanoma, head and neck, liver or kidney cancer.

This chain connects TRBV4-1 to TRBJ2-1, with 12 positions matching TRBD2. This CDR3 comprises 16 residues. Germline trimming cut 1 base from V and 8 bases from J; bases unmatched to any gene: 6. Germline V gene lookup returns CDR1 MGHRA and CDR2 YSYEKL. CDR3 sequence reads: CASSQVRLAGVDEQFF. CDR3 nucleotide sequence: TGCGCCAGCAGCCAAGTACGACTAGCGGGAGTCGATGAGCAGTTCTTC.

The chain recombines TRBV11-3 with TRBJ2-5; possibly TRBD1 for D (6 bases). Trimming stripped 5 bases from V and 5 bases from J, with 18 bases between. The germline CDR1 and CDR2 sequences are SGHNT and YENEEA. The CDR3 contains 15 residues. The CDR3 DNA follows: TGTGCCAGCAGCCTCTATAGTGGGGGCAGCGAGACCCAGTACTTC. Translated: CASSLYSGGSETQYF.

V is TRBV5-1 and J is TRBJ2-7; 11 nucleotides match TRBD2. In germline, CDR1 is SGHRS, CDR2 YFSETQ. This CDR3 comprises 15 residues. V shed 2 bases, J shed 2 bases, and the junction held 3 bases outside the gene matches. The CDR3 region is CASSFLAGGPYEQYF. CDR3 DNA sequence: TGCGCCAGCAGCTTTTTAGCGGGAGGGCCCTACGAGCAGTACTTC.

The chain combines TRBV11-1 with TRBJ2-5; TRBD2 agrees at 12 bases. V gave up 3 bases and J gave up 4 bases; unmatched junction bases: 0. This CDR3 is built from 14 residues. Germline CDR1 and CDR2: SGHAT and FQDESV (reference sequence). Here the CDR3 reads CASSLTSGRETQYF. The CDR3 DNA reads TGTGCCAGCAGCTTGACTAGCGGGAGAGAGACCCAGTACTTC.

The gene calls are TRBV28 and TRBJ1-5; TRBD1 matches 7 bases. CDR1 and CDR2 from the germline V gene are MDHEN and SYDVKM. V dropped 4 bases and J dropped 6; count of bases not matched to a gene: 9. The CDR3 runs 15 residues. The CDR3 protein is CASSYQGVGGQPQHF. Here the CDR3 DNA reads TGTGCCAGCAGTTACCAGGGGGTAGGGGGTCAGCCCCAGCATTTT.

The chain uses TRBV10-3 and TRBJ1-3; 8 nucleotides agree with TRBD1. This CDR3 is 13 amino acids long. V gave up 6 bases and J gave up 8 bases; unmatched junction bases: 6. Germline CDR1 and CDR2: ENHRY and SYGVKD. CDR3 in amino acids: CAISQGAGYTIYF. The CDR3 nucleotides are TGTGCCATCAGCCAGGGGGCTGGGTACACCATATATTTT.

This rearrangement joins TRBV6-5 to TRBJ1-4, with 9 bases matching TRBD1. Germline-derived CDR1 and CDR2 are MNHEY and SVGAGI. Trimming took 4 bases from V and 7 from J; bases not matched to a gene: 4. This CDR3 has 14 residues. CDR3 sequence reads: CASSSQGAVEKLFF. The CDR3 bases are TGTGCCAGCAGTTCACAGGGGGCCGTTGAAAAACTGTTTTTT.

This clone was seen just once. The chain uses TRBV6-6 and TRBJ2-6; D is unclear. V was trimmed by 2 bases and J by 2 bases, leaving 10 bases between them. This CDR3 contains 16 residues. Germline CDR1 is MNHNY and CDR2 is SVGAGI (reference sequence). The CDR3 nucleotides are TGTGCCAGCAGTTACCCCGAAACCGCTGGGGCCAACGTCCTGACTTTC. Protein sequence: CASSYPETAGANVLTF.

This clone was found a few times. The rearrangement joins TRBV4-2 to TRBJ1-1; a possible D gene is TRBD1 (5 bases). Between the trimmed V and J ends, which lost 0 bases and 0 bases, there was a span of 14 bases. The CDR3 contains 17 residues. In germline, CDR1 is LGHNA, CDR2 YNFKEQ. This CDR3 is CASSQDSGVWMNTEAFF. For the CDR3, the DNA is TGTGCCAGCAGCCAAGATTCGGGGGTTTGGATGAACACTGAAGCTTTCTTT.

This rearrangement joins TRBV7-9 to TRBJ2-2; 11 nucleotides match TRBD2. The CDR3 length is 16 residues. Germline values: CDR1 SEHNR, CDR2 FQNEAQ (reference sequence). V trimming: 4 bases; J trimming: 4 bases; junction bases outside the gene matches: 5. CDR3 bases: TGTGCCAGCAGCTACCTAGCGGGGGGCCGCACCGGGGAGCTGTTTTTT. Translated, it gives CASSYLAGGRTGELFF.

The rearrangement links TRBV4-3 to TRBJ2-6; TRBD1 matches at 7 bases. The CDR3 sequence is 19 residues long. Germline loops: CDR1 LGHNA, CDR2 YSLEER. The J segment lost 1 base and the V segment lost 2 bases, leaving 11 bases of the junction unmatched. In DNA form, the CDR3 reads TGCGCCAGCAGCCAATTTTTAGGACAGGATCAATCTGGGGCCAACGTCCTGACTTTC. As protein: CASSQFLGQDQSGANVLTF.